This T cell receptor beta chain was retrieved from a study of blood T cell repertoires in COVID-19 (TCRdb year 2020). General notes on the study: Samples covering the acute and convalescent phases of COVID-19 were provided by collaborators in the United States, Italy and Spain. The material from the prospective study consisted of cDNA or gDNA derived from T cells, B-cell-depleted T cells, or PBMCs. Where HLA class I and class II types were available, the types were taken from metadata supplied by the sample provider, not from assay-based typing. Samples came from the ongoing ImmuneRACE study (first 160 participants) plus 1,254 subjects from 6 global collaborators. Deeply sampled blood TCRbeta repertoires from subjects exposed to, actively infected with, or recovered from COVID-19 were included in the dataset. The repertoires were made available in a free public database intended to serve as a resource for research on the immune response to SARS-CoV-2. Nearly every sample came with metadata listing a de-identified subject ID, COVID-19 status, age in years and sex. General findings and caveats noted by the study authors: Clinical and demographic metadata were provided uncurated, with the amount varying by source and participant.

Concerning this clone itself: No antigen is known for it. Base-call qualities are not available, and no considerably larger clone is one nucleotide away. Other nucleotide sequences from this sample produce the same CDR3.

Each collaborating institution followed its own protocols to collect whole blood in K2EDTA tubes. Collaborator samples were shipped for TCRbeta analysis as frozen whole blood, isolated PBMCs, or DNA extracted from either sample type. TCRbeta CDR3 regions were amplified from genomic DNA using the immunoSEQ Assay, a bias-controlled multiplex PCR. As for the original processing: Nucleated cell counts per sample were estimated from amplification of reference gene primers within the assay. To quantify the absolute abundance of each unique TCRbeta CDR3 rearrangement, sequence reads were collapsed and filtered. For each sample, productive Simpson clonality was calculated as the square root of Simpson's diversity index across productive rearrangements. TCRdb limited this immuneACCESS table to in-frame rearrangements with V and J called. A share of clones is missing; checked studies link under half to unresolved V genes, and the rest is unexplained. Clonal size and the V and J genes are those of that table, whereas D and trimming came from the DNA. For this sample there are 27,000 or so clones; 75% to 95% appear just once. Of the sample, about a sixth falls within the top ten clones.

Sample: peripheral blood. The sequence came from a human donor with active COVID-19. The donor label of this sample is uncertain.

The CDR3 region has the sequence CASSVGAGSSYEQYF. The bases read TGTGCCAGCAGCGTAGGGGCAGGCAGCTCCTACGAGCAGTACTTC. The V gene is TRBV9 and the J gene is TRBJ2-7, with the D gene not clear enough to name. CDR1 and CDR2, per the germline V gene, are SGDLS and YYNGEE. V and J lose 0 bases and 0 bases, and a span of 10 bases separates them. The cysteine opens and the phenylalanine closes a CDR3 of 15 amino acids. Left in the record is the CDR3 DNA by itself, 45 bases read in frame from the first base.